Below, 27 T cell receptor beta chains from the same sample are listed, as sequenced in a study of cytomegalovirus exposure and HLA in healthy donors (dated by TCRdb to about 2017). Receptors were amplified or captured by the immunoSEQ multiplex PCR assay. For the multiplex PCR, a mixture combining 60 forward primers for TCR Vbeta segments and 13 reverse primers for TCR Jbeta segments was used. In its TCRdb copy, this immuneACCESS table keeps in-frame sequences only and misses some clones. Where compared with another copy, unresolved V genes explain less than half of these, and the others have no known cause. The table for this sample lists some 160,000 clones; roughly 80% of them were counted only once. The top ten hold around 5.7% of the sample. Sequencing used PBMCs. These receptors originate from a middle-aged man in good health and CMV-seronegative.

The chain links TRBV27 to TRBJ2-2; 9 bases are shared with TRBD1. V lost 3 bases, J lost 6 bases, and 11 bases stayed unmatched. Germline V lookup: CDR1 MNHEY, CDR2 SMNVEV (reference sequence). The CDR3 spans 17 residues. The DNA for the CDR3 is TGTGCCAGCAGTTTCCTAACAGGGGGCTCCCCGGCCGGGGAGCTGTTTTTT. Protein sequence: CASSFLTGGSPAGELFF.

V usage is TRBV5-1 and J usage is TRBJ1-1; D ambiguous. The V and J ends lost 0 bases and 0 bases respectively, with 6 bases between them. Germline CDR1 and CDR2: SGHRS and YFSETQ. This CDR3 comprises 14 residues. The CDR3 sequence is CASSLAGMNTEAFF. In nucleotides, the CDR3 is TGCGCCAGCAGCTTGGCGGGGATGAACACTGAAGCTTTCTTT.

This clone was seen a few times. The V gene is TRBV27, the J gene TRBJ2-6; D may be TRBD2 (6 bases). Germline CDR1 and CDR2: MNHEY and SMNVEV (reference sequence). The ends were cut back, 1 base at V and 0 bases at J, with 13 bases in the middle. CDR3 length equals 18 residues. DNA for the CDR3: TGTGCCAGCAGTTTATTTGCGGGAACCTACTCTGGGGCCAACGTCCTGACTTTC. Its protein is CASSLFAGTYSGANVLTF.

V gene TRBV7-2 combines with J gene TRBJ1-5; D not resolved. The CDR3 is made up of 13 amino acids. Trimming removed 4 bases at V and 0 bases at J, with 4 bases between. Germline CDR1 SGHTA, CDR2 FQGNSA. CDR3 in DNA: TGTGCCAGCAGCTCAAATAGCAATCAGCCCCAGCATTTT. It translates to CASSSNSNQPQHF.

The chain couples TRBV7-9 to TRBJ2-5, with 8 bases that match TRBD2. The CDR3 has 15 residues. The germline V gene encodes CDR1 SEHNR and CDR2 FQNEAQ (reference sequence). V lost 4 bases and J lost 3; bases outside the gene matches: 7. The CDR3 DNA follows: TGTGCCAGCAGCTCTATTGTAGCGGGAAAAGAGACCCAGTACTTC. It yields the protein CASSSIVAGKETQYF. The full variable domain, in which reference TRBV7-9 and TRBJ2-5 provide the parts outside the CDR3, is DTGVSQNPRHKITKRGQNVTFRCDPISEHNRLYWYRQTLGQGPEFLTYFQNEAQLEKSRLLSDRFSAERPKGSFSTLEIQRTEQGDSAMYLCASSSIVAGKETQYFGPGTRLLVL.

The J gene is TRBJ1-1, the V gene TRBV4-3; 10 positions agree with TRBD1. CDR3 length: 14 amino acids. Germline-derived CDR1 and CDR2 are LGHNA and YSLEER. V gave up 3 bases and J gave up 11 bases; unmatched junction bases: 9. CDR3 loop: CASSHETGGAGAFF. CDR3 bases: TGCGCCAGCAGCCACGAGACAGGGGGCGCAGGGGCTTTCTTT.

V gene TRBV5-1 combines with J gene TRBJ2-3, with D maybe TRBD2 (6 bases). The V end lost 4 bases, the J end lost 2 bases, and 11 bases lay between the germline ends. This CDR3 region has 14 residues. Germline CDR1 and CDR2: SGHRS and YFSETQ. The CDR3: CASSLGGDTDTQYF. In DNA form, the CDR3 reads TGCGCCAGCAGCCTCGGAGGGGACACAGATACGCAGTATTTT.

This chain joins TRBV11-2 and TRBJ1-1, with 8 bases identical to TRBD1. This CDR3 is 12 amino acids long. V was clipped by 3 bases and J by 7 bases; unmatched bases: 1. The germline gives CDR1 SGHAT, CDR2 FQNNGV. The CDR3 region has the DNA TGTGCCAGCAGCTTTGACAGGGGTGAAGCTTTCTTT. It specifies CASSFDRGEAFF.

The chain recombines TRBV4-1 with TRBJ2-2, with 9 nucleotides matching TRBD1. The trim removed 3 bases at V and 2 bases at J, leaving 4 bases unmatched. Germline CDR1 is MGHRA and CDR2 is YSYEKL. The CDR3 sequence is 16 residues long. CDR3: CASSHMTGGNTGELFF. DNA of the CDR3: TGCGCCAGCAGCCACATGACAGGGGGTAACACCGGGGAGCTGTTTTTT.

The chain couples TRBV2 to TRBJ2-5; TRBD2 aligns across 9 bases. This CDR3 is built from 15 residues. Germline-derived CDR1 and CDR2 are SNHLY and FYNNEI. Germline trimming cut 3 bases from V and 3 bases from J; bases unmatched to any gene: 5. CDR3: CASSDLSSGEETQYF. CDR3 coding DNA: TGTGCCAGCAGTGACCTATCTAGCGGGGAAGAGACCCAGTACTTC.

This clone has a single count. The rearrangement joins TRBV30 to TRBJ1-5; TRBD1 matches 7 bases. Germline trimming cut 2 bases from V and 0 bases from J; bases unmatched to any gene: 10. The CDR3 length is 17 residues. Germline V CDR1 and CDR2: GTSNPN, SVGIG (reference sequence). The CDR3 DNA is TGTGCCTGGAGTCCATTAAACAGGGGCTATAGCAATCAGCCCCAGCATTTT. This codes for CAWSPLNRGYSNQPQHF.

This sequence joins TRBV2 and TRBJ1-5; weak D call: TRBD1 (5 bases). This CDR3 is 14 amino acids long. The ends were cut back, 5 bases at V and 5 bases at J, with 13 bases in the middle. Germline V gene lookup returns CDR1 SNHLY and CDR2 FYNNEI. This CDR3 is CASSRGTGDQPQHF. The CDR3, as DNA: TGTGCCAGCAGTCGGGGGACGGGGGATCAGCCCCAGCATTTT.

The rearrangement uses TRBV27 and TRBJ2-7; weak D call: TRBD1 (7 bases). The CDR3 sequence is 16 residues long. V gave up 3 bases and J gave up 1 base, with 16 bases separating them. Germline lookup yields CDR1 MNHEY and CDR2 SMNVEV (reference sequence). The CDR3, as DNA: TGTGCCAGCAGTTTTATTCAGGGGGGACTTTCCTACGAGCAGTACTTC. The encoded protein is CASSFIQGGLSYEQYF.

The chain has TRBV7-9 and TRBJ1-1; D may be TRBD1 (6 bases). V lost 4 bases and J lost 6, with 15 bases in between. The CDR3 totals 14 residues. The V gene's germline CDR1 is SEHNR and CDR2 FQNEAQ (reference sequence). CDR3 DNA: TGTGCCAGCAGCTGGACAGAGCTGATGGCTGAAGCTTTCTTT. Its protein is CASSWTELMAEAFF.

The CDR3 loop reads CASSLPGGRDYEQYF. The CDR3 DNA follows: TGCGCCAGCAGCCTTCCAGGGGGCAGGGACTACGAGCAGTACTTC. This chain connects TRBV23-1 to TRBJ2-7; 8 bases are shared with TRBD1. TRBV23-1 is labeled an ORF, and its function is uncertain. This CDR3 is built from 15 residues. The junction had 10 bases not matched to a gene; V was cut back by 6 bases and J by 3 bases.

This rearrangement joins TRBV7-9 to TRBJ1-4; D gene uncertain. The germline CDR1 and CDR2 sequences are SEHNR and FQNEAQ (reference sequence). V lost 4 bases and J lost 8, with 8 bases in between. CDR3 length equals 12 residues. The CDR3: CASSSRSEKLFF. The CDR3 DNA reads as TGTGCCAGCAGCTCCAGATCGGAAAAACTGTTTTTT.

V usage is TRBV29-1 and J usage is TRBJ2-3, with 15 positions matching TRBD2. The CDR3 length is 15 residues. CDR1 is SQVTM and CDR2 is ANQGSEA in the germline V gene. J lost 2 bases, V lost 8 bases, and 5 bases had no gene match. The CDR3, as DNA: TGCAGCACCGGGACTAGCGGGGGGAACACAGATACGCAGTATTTT. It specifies CSTGTSGGNTDTQYF.

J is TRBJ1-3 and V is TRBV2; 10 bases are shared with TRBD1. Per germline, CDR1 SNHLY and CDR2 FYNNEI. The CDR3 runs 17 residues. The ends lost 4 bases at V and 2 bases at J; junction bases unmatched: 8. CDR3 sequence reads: CASSGLGTGVPGNTIYF. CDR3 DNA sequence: TGTGCCAGCAGTGGCCTTGGGACAGGGGTTCCTGGAAACACCATATATTTT.

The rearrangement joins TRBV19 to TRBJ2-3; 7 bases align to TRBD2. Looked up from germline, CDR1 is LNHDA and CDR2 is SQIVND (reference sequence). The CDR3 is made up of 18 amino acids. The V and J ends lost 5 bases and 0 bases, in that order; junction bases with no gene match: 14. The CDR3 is CASSGSSGGTPSTDTQYF. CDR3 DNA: TGTGCCAGTAGTGGGTCTAGCGGAGGAACCCCTAGCACAGATACGCAGTATTTT.

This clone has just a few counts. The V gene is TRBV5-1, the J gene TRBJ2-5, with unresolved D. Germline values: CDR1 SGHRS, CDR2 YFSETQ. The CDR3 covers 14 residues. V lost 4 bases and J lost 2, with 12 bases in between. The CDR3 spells CASSLGTAQETQYF. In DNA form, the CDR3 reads TGCGCCAGCAGCCTCGGAACAGCTCAAGAGACCCAGTACTTC.

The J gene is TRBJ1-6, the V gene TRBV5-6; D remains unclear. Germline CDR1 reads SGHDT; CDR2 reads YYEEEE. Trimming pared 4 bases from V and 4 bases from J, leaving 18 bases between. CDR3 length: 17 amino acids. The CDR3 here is CASSPDSGFFYNSPLHF. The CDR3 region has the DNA TGTGCCAGCAGCCCCGATTCGGGTTTCTTTTATAATTCACCCCTCCACTTT.

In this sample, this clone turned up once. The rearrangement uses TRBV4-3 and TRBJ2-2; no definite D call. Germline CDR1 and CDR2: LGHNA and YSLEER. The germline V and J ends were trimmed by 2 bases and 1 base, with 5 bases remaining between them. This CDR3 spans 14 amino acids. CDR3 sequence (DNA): TGCGCCAGCAGCCAATATTGGAACACCGGGGAGCTGTTTTTT. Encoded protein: CASSQYWNTGELFF.

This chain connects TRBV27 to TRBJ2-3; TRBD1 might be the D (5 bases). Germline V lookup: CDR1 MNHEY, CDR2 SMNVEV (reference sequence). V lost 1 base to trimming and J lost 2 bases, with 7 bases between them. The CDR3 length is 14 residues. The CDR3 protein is CASSLLGPTDTQYF. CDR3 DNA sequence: TGTGCCAGCAGTTTATTGGGGCCCACAGATACGCAGTATTTT.

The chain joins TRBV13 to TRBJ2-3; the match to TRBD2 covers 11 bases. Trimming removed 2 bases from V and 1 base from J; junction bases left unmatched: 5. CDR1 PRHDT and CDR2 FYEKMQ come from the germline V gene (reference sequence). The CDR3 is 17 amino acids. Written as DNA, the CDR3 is TGTGCCAGCAGCTTATACCTAGCGGGGGGCGGCACAGATACGCAGTATTTT. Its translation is CASSLYLAGGGTDTQYF.

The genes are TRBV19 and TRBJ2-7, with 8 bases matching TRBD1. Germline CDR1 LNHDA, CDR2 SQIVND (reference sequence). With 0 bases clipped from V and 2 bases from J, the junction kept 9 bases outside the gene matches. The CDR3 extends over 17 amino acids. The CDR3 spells CASSIDYSRDRTYEQYF. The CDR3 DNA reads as TGTGCCAGTAGTATAGATTATTCCCGGGACAGGACCTACGAGCAGTACTTC.

This CDR3 reads CASAWTSRSTGELFF. In DNA, the CDR3 is TGTGCCAGCGCTTGGACTAGCAGGAGCACCGGGGAGCTGTTTTTT. The V gene is TRBV6-1, the J gene TRBJ2-2, with 8 bases that match TRBD2. The CDR3 is made up of 15 amino acids. CDR1 MNHNS and CDR2 SASEGT come from the germline V gene. With 8 bases clipped from V and 4 bases from J, the junction kept 9 bases outside the gene matches.

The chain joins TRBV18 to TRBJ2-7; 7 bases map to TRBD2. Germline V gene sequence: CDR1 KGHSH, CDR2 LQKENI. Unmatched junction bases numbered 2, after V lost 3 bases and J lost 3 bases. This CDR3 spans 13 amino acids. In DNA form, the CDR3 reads TGTGCCAGCTCACCGACGGGAGGCTACGAGCAGTACTTC. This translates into CASSPTGGYEQYF.